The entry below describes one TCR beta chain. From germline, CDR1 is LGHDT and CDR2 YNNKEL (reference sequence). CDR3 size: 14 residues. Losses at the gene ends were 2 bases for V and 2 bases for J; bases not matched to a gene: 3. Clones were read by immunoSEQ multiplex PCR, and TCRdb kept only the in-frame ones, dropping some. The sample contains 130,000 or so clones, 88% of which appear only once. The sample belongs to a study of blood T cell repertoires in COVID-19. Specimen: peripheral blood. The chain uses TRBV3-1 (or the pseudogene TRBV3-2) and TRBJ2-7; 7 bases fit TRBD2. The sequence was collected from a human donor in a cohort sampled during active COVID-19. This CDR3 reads CASSQWEGTYEQYF. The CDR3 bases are TGTGCCAGCAGCCAATGGGAGGGGACCTACGAGCAGTACTTC.